This entry lists 5 T cell receptor beta chains sequenced from one sample in a study of T cell repertoires in cytomegalovirus infection. TCRdb independently ran MiXCR on the reads; one entry per CDR3 protein. Counted here are around 300,000 distinct CDR3 sequences, approximately 22% occurring once; the ten biggest clones make up roughly a fifth. These receptors are not linked to any known antigen. The source was cultured PBMCs, collected from culture after CMV antigen stimulation. All receptors come from a human donor in good health (CMV status not recorded). Some clones in this sample may be carry-over from other donors' samples.

This clonotype appeared many times. V and J are TRBV7-2 and TRBJ1-2; D is uncertain. The length of the CDR3 is 15 residues. Trimming took off 2 bases at V and 0 bases at J, with 10 bases between the two ends. Germline CDR1 and CDR2: SGHTA and FQGNSA. DNA for the CDR3: TGTGCCAGCAGCTTAATGGTCACAACTAACTATGGCTACACCTTC. It yields the protein CASSLMVTTNYGYTF.

This clonotype was seen at least ten times. The chain is built from TRBV3-1 and TRBJ2-3; D may be TRBD1 (5 bases). CDR1 is LGHDT and CDR2 is YNNKEL in the germline V gene (reference sequence). The CDR3 covers 13 residues. V gave up 2 bases and J gave up 7 bases, with 10 bases separating them. Written as DNA, the CDR3 is TGTGCCAGCAGCCAACTACAGGCGAATACGCAGTATTTT. As protein: CASSQLQANTQYF.

There are a few counts of this clonotype. This rearrangement joins TRBV12-3 or TRBV12-4 to TRBJ2-1, with 8 nucleotides matching TRBD2. Unmatched junction bases numbered 12, after V lost 3 bases and J lost 14 bases. This CDR3 comprises 14 residues. The CDR3 loop reads CASSFVRAGGEEFF. The CDR3 DNA follows: TGTGCCAGCAGTTTTGTTCGGGCGGGAGGCGAGGAGTTCTTC.

The V call is TRBV10-3, the J call TRBJ1-1; possible D gene TRBD1, 5 bases. The CDR3 extends over 13 amino acids. Trimming shortened V by 10 bases and J by 1 base, and 13 bases separated the two germline ends. Germline CDR1 is ENHRY and CDR2 is SYGVKD. CDR3 loop: CATREITNTEAFF. CDR3 DNA: TGTGCCACCAGGGAGATTACGAACACTGAAGCTTTCTTT.

The chain is built from TRBV7-9 and TRBJ2-2; 7 nucleotides line up with TRBD1. The CDR3 sequence is 15 residues long. V gave up 4 bases and J gave up 3 bases; unmatched junction bases: 5. Germline V gene lookup returns CDR1 SEHNR and CDR2 FQNEAQ (reference sequence). The CDR3 loop reads CASSSGTEHTGELFF. The CDR3 nucleotides read TGTGCCAGCAGCTCCGGGACAGAGCACACCGGGGAGCTGTTTTTT.